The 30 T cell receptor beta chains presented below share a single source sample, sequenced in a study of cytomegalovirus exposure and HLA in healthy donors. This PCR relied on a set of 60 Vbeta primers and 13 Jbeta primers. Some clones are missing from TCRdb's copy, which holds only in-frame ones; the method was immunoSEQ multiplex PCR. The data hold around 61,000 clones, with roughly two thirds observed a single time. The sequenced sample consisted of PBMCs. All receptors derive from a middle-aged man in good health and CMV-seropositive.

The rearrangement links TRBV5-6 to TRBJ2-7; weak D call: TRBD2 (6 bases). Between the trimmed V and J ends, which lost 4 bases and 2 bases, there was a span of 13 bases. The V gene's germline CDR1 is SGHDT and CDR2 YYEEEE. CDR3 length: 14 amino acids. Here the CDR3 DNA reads TGTGCCAGCAGCCACGGGACTGGCGCCTACGAGCAGTACTTC. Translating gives CASSHGTGAYEQYF.

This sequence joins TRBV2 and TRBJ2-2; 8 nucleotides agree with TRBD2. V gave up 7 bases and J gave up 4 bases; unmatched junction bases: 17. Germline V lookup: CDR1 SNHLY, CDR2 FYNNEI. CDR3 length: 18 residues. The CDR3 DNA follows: TGTGCCAGCAACTTTAAGAGAGAGCGGGAGAGTGGCACCGGGGAGCTGTTTTTT. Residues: CASNFKRERESGTGELFF.

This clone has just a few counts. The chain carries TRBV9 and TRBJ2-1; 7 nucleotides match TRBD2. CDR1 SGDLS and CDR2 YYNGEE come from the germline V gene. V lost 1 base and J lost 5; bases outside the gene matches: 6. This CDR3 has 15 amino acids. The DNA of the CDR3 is TGTGCCAGCAGCGTAAACACCCGGGGGGACAATGAGCAGTTCTTC. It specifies CASSVNTRGDNEQFF.

The CDR3 reads CASRKGGAYEQYF. The DNA of the CDR3 is TGTGCCAGCAGAAAAGGCGGGGCGTACGAGCAGTACTTC. The V and J genes are TRBV6-5 and TRBJ2-5; D possibly corresponds to TRBD2 (6 bases). Matching the DNA end better, TRBJ2-7 makes the J call doubtful. Germline V lookup: CDR1 MNHEY, CDR2 SVGAGI. CDR3 size: 13 residues.

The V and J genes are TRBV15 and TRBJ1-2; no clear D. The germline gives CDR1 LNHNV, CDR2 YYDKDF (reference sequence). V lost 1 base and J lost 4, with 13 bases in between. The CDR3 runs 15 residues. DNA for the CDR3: TGTGCCACCAGCAGAGGGGCAGTATCCTTCTATGGCTACACCTTC. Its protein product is CATSRGAVSFYGYTF.

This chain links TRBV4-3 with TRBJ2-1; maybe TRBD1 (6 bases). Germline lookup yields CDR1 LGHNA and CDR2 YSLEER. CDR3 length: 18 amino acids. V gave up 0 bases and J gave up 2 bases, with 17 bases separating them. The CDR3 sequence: CASSQESGARGTYNEQFF. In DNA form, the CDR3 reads TGCGCCAGCAGCCAAGAGTCAGGGGCTAGGGGTACCTACAATGAGCAGTTCTTC.

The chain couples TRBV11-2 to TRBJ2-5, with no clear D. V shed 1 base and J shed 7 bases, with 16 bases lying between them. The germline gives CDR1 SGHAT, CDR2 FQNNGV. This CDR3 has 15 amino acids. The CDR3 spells CASSLAPGLPGTQYF. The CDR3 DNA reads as TGTGCCAGCAGCTTAGCCCCGGGTCTGCCCGGGACCCAGTACTTC.

The DNA for the CDR3 is TGTGCCAGTAGTAGTAGGCTAGCGGGTAACATTCAGTACTTC. It specifies CASSSRLAGNIQYF. The chain is built from TRBV19 and TRBJ2-4; the match to TRBD2 covers 8 bases. The V segment lost 4 bases and the J segment 7 bases; nucleotides outside the gene matches: 6. Germline values: CDR1 LNHDA, CDR2 SQIVND (reference sequence). The length of the CDR3 is 14 residues.

The CDR3 DNA is TGTGCCAGCAGCGCCCGACTAGCGGGAGGCCCTACGCAGTATTTT. This gives the protein CASSARLAGGPTQYF. The rearrangement uses TRBV11-3 and TRBJ2-3; 13 bases match TRBD2. Losses at the gene ends were 5 bases for V and 8 bases for J; bases not matched to a gene: 7. The CDR3 has 15 amino acids. Germline CDR1 and CDR2: SGHNT and YENEEA. Together with reference TRBV11-3 and TRBJ2-3, the CDR3 gives the full variable domain: EAGVVQSPRYKIIEKKQPVAFWCNPISGHNTLYWYLQNLGQGPELLIRYENEEAVDDSQLPKDRFSAERLKGVDSTLKIQPAELGDSAVYLCASSARLAGGPTQYFGPGTRLTVL.

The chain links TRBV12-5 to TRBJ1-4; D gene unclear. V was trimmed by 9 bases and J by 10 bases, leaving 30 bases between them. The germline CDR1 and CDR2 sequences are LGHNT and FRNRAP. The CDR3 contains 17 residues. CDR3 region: CASRRRKPGEGGGKLFF. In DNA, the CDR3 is TGTGCTAGCCGAAGAAGAAAACCGGGAGAAGGAGGTGGAAAACTGTTTTTT.

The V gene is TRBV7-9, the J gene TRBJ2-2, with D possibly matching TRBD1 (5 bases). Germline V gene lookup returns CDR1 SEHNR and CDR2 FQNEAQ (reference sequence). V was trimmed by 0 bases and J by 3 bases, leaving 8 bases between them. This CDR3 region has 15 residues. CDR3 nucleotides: TGTGCCAGCAGCTTAGCGTTAGGGGACACCGGGGAGCTGTTTTTT. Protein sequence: CASSLALGDTGELFF.

The CDR3 DNA sequence: TGTGCCAGCAGCACCAAAAGACTAGCGGGTCCAACTGAGCAGTTCTTC. It codes for CASSTKRLAGPTEQFF. The rearrangement links TRBV5-4 to TRBJ2-1; 10 bases are a match to TRBD2. Trimming cost V 4 bases and J 9 bases; bases outside gene matches: 13. There are 16 residues in the CDR3. In germline, CDR1 is SGHNT, CDR2 YYREEE (reference sequence).

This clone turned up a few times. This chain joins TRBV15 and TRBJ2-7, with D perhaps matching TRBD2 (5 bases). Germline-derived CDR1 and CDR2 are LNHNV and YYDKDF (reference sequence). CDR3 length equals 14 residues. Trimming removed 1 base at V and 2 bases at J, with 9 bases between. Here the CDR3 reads CATSRGGRTYEQYF. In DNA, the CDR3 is TGTGCCACCAGCAGAGGTGGGAGAACCTACGAGCAGTACTTC.

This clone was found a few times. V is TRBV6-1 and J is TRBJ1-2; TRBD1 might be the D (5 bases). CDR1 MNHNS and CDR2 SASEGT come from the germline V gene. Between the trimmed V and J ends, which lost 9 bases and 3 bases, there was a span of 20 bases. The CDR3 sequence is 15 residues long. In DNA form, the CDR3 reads TGTGCCAGTAAGAAAGGGACTTCTGGTGACTATGGCTACACCTTC. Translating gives CASKKGTSGDYGYTF.

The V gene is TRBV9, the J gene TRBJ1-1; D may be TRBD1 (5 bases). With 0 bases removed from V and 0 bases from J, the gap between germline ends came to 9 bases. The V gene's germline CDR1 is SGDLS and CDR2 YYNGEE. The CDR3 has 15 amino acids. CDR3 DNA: TGTGCCAGCAGCGTAGCCGGACAATTGAACACTGAAGCTTTCTTT. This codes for CASSVAGQLNTEAFF.

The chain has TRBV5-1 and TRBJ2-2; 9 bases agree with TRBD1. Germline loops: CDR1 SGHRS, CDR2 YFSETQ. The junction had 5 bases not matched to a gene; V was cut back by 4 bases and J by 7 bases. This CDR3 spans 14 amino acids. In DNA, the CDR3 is TGCGCCAGCAGCATTACAGGGGGCGGCGGGGAGCTGTTTTTT. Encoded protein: CASSITGGGGELFF.

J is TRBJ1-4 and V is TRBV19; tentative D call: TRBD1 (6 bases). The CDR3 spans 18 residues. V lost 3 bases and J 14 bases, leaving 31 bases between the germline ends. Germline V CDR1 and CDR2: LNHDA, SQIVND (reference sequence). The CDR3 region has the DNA TGTGCCAGTAGTATTACCCCGGACAGTCCAGAGGATGAAAAGGGCCTGTTTTTT. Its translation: CASSITPDSPEDEKGLFF.

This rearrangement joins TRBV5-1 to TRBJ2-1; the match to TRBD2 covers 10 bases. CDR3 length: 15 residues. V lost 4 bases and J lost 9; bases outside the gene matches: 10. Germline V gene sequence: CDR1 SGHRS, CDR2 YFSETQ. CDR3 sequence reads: CASSPRASGSREQFF. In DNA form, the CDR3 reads TGCGCCAGCAGCCCCCGGGCTAGCGGGAGTCGTGAGCAGTTCTTC.

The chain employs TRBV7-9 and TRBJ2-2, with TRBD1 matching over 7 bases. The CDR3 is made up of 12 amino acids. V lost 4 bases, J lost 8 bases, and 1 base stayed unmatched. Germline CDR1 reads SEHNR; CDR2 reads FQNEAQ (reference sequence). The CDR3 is CASSWGQGELFF. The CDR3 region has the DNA TGTGCCAGCAGCTGGGGACAGGGGGAGCTGTTTTTT.

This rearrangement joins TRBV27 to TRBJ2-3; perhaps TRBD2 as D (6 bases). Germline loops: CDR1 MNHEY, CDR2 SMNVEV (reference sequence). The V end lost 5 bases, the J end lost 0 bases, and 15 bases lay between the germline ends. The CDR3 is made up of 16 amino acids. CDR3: CASSTLRGGSTDTQYF. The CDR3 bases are TGTGCCAGCAGTACCCTCCGTGGGGGGAGCACAGATACGCAGTATTTT.

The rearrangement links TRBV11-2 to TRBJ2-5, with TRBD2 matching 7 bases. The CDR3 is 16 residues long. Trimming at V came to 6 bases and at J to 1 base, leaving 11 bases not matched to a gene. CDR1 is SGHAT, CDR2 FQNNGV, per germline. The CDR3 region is CASRLGVGGGQETQYF. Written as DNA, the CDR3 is TGTGCCAGCAGACTAGGGGTGGGGGGGGGCCAAGAGACCCAGTACTTC.

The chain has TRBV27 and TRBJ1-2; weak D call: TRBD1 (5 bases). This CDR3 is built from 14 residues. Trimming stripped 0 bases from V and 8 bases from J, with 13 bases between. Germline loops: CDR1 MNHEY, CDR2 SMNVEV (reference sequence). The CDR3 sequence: CASSLSKTAIGYTF. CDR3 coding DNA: TGTGCCAGCAGTTTATCGAAGACAGCCATCGGCTACACCTTC.

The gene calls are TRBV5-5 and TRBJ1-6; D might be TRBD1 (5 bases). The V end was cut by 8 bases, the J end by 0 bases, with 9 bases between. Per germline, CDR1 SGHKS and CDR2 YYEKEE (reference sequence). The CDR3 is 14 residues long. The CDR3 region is CASGGSSYNSPLHF. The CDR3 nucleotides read TGTGCCAGTGGGGGGAGCTCCTATAATTCACCCCTCCACTTT.

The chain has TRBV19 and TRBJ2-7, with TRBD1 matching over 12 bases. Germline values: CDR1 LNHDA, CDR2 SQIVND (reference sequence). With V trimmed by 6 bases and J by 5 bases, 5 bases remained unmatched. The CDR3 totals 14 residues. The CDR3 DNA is TGTGCCAGTAGGCCCGGGACAGGGGGCCACGAGCAGTACTTC. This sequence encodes CASRPGTGGHEQYF.

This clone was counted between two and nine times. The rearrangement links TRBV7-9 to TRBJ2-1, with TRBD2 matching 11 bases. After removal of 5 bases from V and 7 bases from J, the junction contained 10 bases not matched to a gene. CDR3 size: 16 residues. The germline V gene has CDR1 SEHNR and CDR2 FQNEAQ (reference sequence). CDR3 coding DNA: TGTGCCAGCAGCGACCGTCCCGGGACTAGCGGTAATGAGCAGTTCTTC. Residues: CASSDRPGTSGNEQFF.

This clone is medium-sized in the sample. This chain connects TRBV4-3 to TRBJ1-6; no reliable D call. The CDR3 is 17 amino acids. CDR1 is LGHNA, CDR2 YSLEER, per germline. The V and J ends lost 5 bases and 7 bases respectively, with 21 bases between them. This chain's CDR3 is CASSWRWTRAGNSPLHF. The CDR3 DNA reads TGCGCCAGCAGCTGGCGGTGGACGAGGGCAGGAAATTCACCCCTCCACTTT.

The CDR3 region is CASSLRTPNTGELFF. CDR3 coding DNA: TGCGCCAGCAGCTTGAGAACTCCTAACACCGGGGAGCTGTTTTTT. J is TRBJ2-2 and V is TRBV5-1; D ambiguous. V shed 1 base and J shed 2 bases, with 9 bases lying between them. This CDR3 contains 15 residues. CDR1 and CDR2 (germline): SGHRS, YFSETQ.

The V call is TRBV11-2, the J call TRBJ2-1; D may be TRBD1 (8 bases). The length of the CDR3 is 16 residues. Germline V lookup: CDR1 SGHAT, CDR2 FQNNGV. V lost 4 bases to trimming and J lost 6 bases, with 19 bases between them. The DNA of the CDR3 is TGTGCCAGCAGCTCCCCCCTCAACAGGGGGGGCAATGAGCAGTTCTTC. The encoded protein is CASSSPLNRGGNEQFF.

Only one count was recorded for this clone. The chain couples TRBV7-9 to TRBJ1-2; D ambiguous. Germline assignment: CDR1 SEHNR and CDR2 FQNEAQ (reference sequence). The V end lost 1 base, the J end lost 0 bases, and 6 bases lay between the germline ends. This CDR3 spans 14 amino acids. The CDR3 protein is CASSLGQANYGYTF. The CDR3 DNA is TGTGCCAGCAGCTTAGGGCAAGCTAACTATGGCTACACCTTC.

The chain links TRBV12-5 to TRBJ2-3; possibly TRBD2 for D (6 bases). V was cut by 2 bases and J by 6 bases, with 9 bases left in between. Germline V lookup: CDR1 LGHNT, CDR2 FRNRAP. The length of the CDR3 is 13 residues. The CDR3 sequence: CASGLKLADTQYF. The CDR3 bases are TGTGCTAGTGGTTTGAAACTAGCCGATACGCAGTATTTT.